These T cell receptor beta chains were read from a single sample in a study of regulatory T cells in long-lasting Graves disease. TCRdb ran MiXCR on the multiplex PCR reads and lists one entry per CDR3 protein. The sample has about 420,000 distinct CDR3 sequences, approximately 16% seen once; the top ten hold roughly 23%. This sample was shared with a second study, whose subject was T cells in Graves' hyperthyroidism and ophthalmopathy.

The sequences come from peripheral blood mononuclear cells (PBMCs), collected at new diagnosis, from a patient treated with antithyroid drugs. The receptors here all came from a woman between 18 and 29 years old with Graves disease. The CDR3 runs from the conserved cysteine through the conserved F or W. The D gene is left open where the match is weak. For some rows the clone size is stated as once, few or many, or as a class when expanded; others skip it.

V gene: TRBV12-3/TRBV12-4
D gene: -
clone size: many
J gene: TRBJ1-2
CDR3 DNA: TGTGCCAGCAGCTCTCCGGGACAAGGCTATGGCTACACCTTC
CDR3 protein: CASSSPGQGYGYTF

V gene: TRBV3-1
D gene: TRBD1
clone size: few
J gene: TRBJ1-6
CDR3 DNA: TGTGCCAGCAGCCAAGATTTTGCAGGGGGTTATAATTCACCCCTCCACTTT
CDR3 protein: CASSQDFAGGYNSPLHF

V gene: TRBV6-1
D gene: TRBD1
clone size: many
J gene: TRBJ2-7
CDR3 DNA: TGTGCCAGCAGTGAAGCTTGGGACAGGGGGTTCTACGAGCAGTACTTC
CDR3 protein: CASSEAWDRGFYEQYF

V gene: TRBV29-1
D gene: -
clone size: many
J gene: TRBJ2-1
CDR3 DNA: TGCAGCGGTCCCAGGTGGCAGGCCAAGGTCTATGAGCAGTTCTTC
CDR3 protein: CSGPRWQAKVYEQFF

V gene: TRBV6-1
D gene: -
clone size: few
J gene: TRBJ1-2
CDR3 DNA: TGTGCCAGCAGTGAAGGGGACAATAACTATGGCTACACCTTC
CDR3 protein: CASSEGDNNYGYTF

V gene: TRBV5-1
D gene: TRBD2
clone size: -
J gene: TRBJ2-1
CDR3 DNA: TGCGCCAGCAGCACGACTAGCGGGAGGGTTAATGAGCAGTTCTTC
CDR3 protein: CASSTTSGRVNEQFF

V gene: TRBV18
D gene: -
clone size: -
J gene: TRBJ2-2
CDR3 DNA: TGTGCCAGCTCACCAAGGTCCCACTGGAACACCGGGGAGCTGTTTTTT
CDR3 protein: CASSPRSHWNTGELFF

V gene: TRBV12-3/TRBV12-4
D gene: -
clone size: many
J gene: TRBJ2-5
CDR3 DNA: TGTGCCAGCAGTTTGGCGGAGAGGAGGCTAGAGACCCAGTACTTC
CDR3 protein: CASSLAERRLETQYF

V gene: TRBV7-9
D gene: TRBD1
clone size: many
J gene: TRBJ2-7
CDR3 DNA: TGTGCCAGCAGCTTACTCCGATCTGGGACAGGATTCTACGAGCAGTACTTC
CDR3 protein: CASSLLRSGTGFYEQYF

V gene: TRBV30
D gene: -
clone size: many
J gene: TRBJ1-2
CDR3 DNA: TGTGCCTGGAGTGCGGACGGCTATGGCTACACCTTC
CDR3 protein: CAWSADGYGYTF

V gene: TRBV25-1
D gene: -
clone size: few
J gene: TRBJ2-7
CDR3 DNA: TGTGCCAGCCAGGGATTTAGCCTTAGCTCCTACGAGCAGTACTTC
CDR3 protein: CASQGFSLSSYEQYF

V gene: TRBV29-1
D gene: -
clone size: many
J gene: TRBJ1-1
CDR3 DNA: TGCAGCGTTGAGGTGGGGTTAAACACTGAAGCTTTCTTT
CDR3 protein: CSVEVGLNTEAFF

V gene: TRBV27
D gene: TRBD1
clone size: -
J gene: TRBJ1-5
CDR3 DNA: TGTGTCAGCAGGAGACAGGGGGCCGGCAATCAGCCCCAGCATTTT
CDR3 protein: CVSRRQGAGNQPQHF

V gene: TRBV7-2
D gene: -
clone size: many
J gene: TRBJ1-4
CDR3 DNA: TGTGCCAGCAGCGTCCAGGGGAAACAAGGGACTAATGAAAAACTGTTTTTT
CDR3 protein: CASSVQGKQGTNEKLFF

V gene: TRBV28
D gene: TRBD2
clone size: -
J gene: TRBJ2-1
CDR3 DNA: TGTGCCAGCAGTTCCGCCTCTAGCGGGAGGGGCTTCTGGGAGCAGTTCTTC
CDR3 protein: CASSSASSGRGFWEQFF

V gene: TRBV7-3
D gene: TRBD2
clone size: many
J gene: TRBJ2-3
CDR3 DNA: TGTGCCAGCAGAGCGGGAGGGCCTTCAGATACGCAGTATTTT
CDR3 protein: CASRAGGPSDTQYF

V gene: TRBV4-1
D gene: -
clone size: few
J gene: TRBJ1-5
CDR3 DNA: TGCGCCAGCAGCCAAGTTTTTAATGTCAACCCTAAGCATTTT
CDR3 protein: CASSQVFNVNPKHF